Listed below are T cell receptor beta chains from one sample, sequenced in a study of T cell changes during pregnancy in multiple sclerosis. Clones were sequenced by immunoSEQ multiplex PCR, and TCRdb holds only the in-frame ones, with some missing. The sample includes 50,000 to 75,000 clones, about 90% seen only once; the top ten take less than 3.5%. The specimen was peripheral blood, collected in the third trimester of pregnancy. All receptors come from a female donor in good health, enrolled as a control in a pregnancy study. Each CDR3 is given with its conserved first and last residue. Fields, in order: V gene, J gene, CDR3 protein.

v_call: TRBV30; j_call: TRBJ1-6; cdr3_aa: CASRAGHNSPLHF
v_call: TRBV10-2; j_call: TRBJ2-1; cdr3_aa: CASRQGYAEQFF
v_call: TRBV4-3; j_call: TRBJ2-1; cdr3_aa: CASSQASSSYNEQFF
v_call: TRBV28; j_call: TRBJ2-7; cdr3_aa: CASSGPGDNYEQYF
v_call: TRBV25-1; j_call: TRBJ2-5; cdr3_aa: CASSARGHQETQYF
v_call: TRBV28; j_call: TRBJ2-6; cdr3_aa: CASSPAATGANVLTF
v_call: TRBV9; j_call: TRBJ2-3; cdr3_aa: CASSVGPGGLDTQYF
v_call: TRBV5-1; j_call: TRBJ2-1; cdr3_aa: CASSLGGRGFNEQFF
v_call: TRBV19; j_call: TRBJ2-7; cdr3_aa: CASRDGAYEQYF
v_call: TRBV7-2; j_call: TRBJ1-4; cdr3_aa: CASSFVPFATNEKLFF
v_call: TRBV19; j_call: TRBJ2-5; cdr3_aa: CASRGIAAGETQYF